The TCR beta chain under discussion was sequenced for a study of blood T cell repertoires in COVID-19. The CDR3 runs to 15 residues. V was pared by 6 bases and J by 2 bases, with 14 bases between. Germline CDR1 reads MRHNA; CDR2 reads SNTAGT. Some clones are missing from TCRdb's copy, which holds only in-frame ones; the method was immunoSEQ multiplex PCR. This sample yields under 300,000 clones, of which around 89% are seen a single time; less than 2.5% belongs to the top ten. The rearrangement links TRBV6-4 to TRBJ2-1, with a possible D match to TRBD2 (6 bases). The source of this sequence is a woman younger than 35 who had recovered from COVID-19. The sequencing sample was made of PBMCs or T cells enriched from blood (not recorded which). CDR3 protein: CASSVGPGAYNEQFF. For the CDR3, the DNA is TGTGCCAGCAGCGTTGGTCCGGGGGCCTACAATGAGCAGTTCTTC.